A single T cell receptor (beta chain) is shown here with its context. The antigen remains unidentified. The data stem from a study of radiotherapy plus CTLA-4 blockade in lung cancer. Study-wide points: Early blood T cell clone dynamics reportedly forecast response best, with interferon-beta.

Produced via immunoSEQ multiplex PCR; TCRdb's table is partial and in-frame only. The sample has about 98,000 clones; approximately 86% are singletons. Germline CDR1 and CDR2: WSHSY and SAAADI. The junction had 1 base not matched to a gene; V was cut back by 6 bases and J by 0 bases. CDR3 length: 14 amino acids. The sequence derives from a human donor with non-small cell lung cancer that progressed on radiotherapy plus ipilimumab. The gene calls are TRBV10-2 and TRBJ2-1, with 8 bases aligning to TRBD2. The sample here was peripheral blood, taken from a patient treated with radiotherapy plus ipilimumab. The CDR3 bases are TGCGCCAGCAGGAGCGGGGGCTCCTACAATGAGCAGTTCTTC. Residues: CASRSGGSYNEQFF.